This entry describes one T cell receptor (beta chain). Antigen unknown. The record originates from a study of OX40 agonist ivuxolimab in advanced cancers. Study in general: Ivuxolimab, which patients received intravenously every 2 weeks, was dosed at 0.01 to 10 mg/kg. There were three patients with partial responses, one having hepatocellular carcinoma and two cutaneous melanoma.

This table comes from immunoSEQ multiplex PCR, and its TCRdb copy is limited to in-frame clones, with some not included. The data show roughly 40,000 clones, 70% to 90% seen once. Study observations and caveats: The study observed clonal expansion of CD4+ and CD8+ blood T cells by week 6 at 0.1 to 3.0 mg/kg. Expanded clones tended on average to be more numerous among CD8+ T cells than CD4+.

The starting material was CD4+ or CD8+ T cells sorted from blood, obtained in a trial of the OX40 agonist ivuxolimab. This clonotype originated in an adult with an advanced solid tumor such as melanoma, head and neck, liver or kidney cancer.

The CDR3 loop is CASSLDSIRLRDTQYF. The CDR3 bases are TGTGCCAGCAGCTTAGACTCCATCAGGCTGAGAGATACGCAGTATTTT. V and J are TRBV7-9 and TRBJ2-3; D not certain. V lost 1 base and J 5 bases, leaving 16 bases between the germline ends. This CDR3 spans 16 amino acids. Looked up from germline, CDR1 is SEHNR and CDR2 is FQNEAQ (reference sequence).